This T cell receptor (beta chain) emerged from a study of T cell changes during pregnancy in multiple sclerosis. Trimming took 10 bases from V and 1 from J; bases not matched to a gene: 6. The CDR3 has 14 amino acids. Germline values: CDR1 MDHEN, CDR2 SYDVKM. TCRdb's copy holds only in-frame clones and misses some; the assay was immunoSEQ multiplex PCR. The sample contains approximately 130,000 clones, around 97% of which appear only once. Sample: peripheral blood, taken after pregnancy. This chain uses TRBV28 with TRBJ2-5; 10 bases match TRBD1. This clonotype was obtained from a female donor with multiple sclerosis, enrolled in a pregnancy study. The DNA for the CDR3 is TGTGCCACCGGGGACAGGGGATTCCAAGAGACCCAGTACTTC. It specifies CATGDRGFQETQYF.